The T cell receptor (beta chain) under discussion was sequenced for a study of a mutant IDH1 vaccine in newly diagnosed glioma. Study background: Mean patient age was around 40 years; roughly 62% were male and about 40% female. Radiotherapy, temozolomide, or both had been given previously, and both were given to most.

Repertoires were generated with immunoSEQ multiplex PCR, while TCRdb's copy carries only in-frame clones and drops some. The table lists over 80,000 clones, 80% to 90% of them singletons. Only one count was recorded for this clone. What it binds is not known. Study-level results: Changes in top peripheral clonotypes did not appear linked to pseudoprogression.

Noted time point: baseline, week 1 (first vaccination visit). Stated treatment: pre-vaccination baseline after standard-of-care therapy. Donor diagnoses consisted of new WHO grade 3 or 4 IDH1-mutant, ATRX-lost astrocytomas. CDR3 length: 14 amino acids. V was trimmed by 3 bases and J by 5 bases, leaving 12 bases between them. Germline loops: CDR1 SGDLS, CDR2 YYNGEE. The V call is TRBV9, the J call TRBJ1-5; D gene unclear. This receptor was identified in a woman between 50 and 59 years old with glioma. Here the sequenced sample was PBMCs, taken from a glioma patient treated with radiotherapy, temozolomide or both. The CDR3 here is CASSDSPGDQPQHF. CDR3 DNA sequence: TGTGCCAGCAGCGACTCTCCGGGAGATCAGCCCCAGCATTTT.